These 9 T cell receptor beta chains share one sample of origin, sequenced in a study of blood T cell repertoires in COVID-19. Sequencing used immunoSEQ multiplex PCR; TCRdb keeps in-frame clones, though not all of them. The table includes about 120,000 clones, around 88% detected once. Sequenced material: peripheral blood. The source is a man aged 80 or over with active or convalescent COVID-19.

V gene TRBV5-3 combines with J gene TRBJ1-2, with D possibly TRBD1 on 5 matching bases. TRBV5-3 is identified as an open reading frame with a role that is uncertain. V lost 3 bases and J lost 4, with 16 bases in between. The CDR3 is made up of 15 amino acids. The chain's CDR3 is CARSSQGSPSYGYTF. CDR3 DNA: TGTGCCAGAAGCTCGCAGGGATCCCCTAGCTATGGCTACACCTTC.

The rearrangement links TRBV6-6 to TRBJ1-2, with D perhaps matching TRBD1 (5 bases). The CDR3 loop spans 14 amino acids. Germline V gene sequence: CDR1 MNHNY, CDR2 SVGAGI (reference sequence). Trimming took off 7 bases at V and 2 bases at J, with 14 bases between the two ends. As DNA, the CDR3 is TGTGCCAGCATTCAAGGGGAGGAAAACTATGGCTACACCTTC. Its translation: CASIQGEENYGYTF.

The genes are TRBV29-1 and TRBJ2-7, with 11 positions matching TRBD2. Germline V gene lookup returns CDR1 SQVTM and CDR2 ANQGSEA. The ends lost 4 bases at V and 4 bases at J; junction bases unmatched: 12. CDR3 length equals 16 residues. Here the CDR3 reads CSVAPYSGGARYEQYF. The CDR3 DNA is TGCAGCGTTGCGCCCTATAGCGGGGGGGCCAGGTACGAGCAGTACTTC.

The CDR3 DNA reads TGTGCCAGTAGTGCCCTCGGACTAATAGTGACCCAGTACTTC. Its protein product is CASSALGLIVTQYF. V and J are TRBV19 and TRBJ2-5, with D tentatively TRBD2 (6 bases). Trimming left V 5 bases short and J 7 bases short, with 17 bases between. The CDR3 is made up of 14 amino acids. Germline CDR1 is LNHDA and CDR2 is SQIVND (reference sequence).

The V and J genes are TRBV4-1 and TRBJ2-7; TRBD1 matches 7 bases. There are 16 residues in the CDR3. V gave up 2 bases and J gave up 0 bases; unmatched junction bases: 7. Germline V gene data show CDR1 as MGHRA and CDR2 as YSYEKL. For the CDR3, the DNA is TGCGCCAGCAGCCAAACACCGGGACAGAACTCCTACGAGCAGTACTTC. Translated: CASSQTPGQNSYEQYF.

The rearrangement joins TRBV5-5 to TRBJ2-1; D gene unclear. V shed 4 bases and J shed 7 bases, with 9 bases lying between them. Germline assignment: CDR1 SGHKS and CDR2 YYEKEE (reference sequence). CDR3 length: 12 amino acids. The CDR3 nucleotides are TGTGCCAGCAGCCCCGGTCATAATGAGCAGTTCTTC. Protein product: CASSPGHNEQFF.

The chain uses TRBV7-8 and TRBJ1-1, with a weak D call TRBD1 (5 bases). The CDR3 loop spans 16 amino acids. Germline lookup yields CDR1 SGHVS and CDR2 FQNEAQ. The V end was cut by 3 bases, the J end by 0 bases, with 14 bases between. In DNA form, the CDR3 reads TGTGCCAGCAGCTTCGGGACCGTAGCGGTGAACACTGAAGCTTTCTTT. It specifies CASSFGTVAVNTEAFF.

The CDR3 coding sequence is TGTGCCAGCAGCGGGGAGGACTGGAATGAGCAGTTCTTC. This sequence encodes CASSGEDWNEQFF. The rearrangement links TRBV9 to TRBJ2-1, with D tentatively TRBD2 (6 bases). V was clipped by 3 bases and J by 7 bases, with 11 bases between them. Germline CDR1 SGDLS, CDR2 YYNGEE. CDR3 length equals 13 residues.

The chain carries TRBV5-8 and TRBJ2-5, with D perhaps TRBD1 (5 bases). CDR1 SGHTS and CDR2 YDEGEE come from the germline V gene. This CDR3 has 13 residues. V was cut by 1 base and J by 5 bases, with 9 bases left in between. The CDR3: CASSLTGWETQYF. In nucleotides, the CDR3 is TGTGCCAGCAGCTTGACAGGCTGGGAGACCCAGTACTTC.